These 20 T cell receptor beta chains came from one sample sequenced in a study of blood T cell repertoires in COVID-19. Produced via immunoSEQ multiplex PCR; TCRdb's table is partial and in-frame only. The sample yields about 140,000 clones, roughly 80% seen once. Source material: peripheral blood. Receptors were obtained from a woman aged 45-65 years with active or convalescent COVID-19.

The V gene is TRBV10-3, the J gene TRBJ1-1, with a tentative D call TRBD1 (6 bases). The CDR3 has 11 amino acids. V was clipped by 3 bases and J by 11 bases, with 10 bases between them. Germline V CDR1 and CDR2: ENHRY, SYGVKD. CDR3 nucleotides: TGTGCCATCAGTGAACAGGGTAGTGCTTTCTTT. Translated: CAISEQGSAFF.

The CDR3 loop reads CAWSNQGHRGDTQYF. CDR3 DNA sequence: TGTGCCTGGAGTAACCAGGGGCATAGAGGAGATACGCAGTATTTT. V and J are TRBV30 and TRBJ2-3, with a possible D match to TRBD1 (6 bases). V lost 2 bases and J 5 bases, leaving 17 bases between the germline ends. The CDR3 is made up of 15 amino acids. CDR1 and CDR2 from the germline V gene are GTSNPN and SVGIG (reference sequence).

This chain joins TRBV9 and TRBJ1-1, with 7 bases lining up with TRBD1. From germline, CDR1 is SGDLS and CDR2 YYNGEE. V trimming: 4 bases; J trimming: 3 bases; junction bases outside the gene matches: 18. This CDR3 is 18 amino acids long. CDR3: CASSPPDYRGTDYTEAFF. DNA of the CDR3: TGTGCCAGCAGCCCCCCGGATTATAGGGGGACAGACTACACTGAAGCTTTCTTT.

The chain employs TRBV6-5 and TRBJ1-1; 7 bases map to TRBD1. There are 14 residues in the CDR3. V lost 2 bases to trimming and J lost 5 bases; unmatched junction nucleotides: 5. CDR1 is MNHEY and CDR2 is SVGAGI in the germline V gene. CDR3: CASSYEQGVTEAFF. CDR3 nucleotide sequence: TGTGCCAGCAGTTACGAGCAGGGGGTTACTGAAGCTTTCTTT.

The V gene is TRBV6-6, the J gene TRBJ1-1; TRBD1 matches 9 bases. The CDR3 has 15 amino acids. From germline, CDR1 is MNHNY and CDR2 SVGAGI (reference sequence). V lost 8 bases to trimming and J lost 1 base; unmatched junction nucleotides: 8. DNA of the CDR3: TGTGCCAGCTCAAACCGGGGACAGGGGAACACTGAAGCTTTCTTT. Translated, it gives CASSNRGQGNTEAFF.

The chain links TRBV6-5 to TRBJ1-2; D remains unclear. The CDR3 contains 11 residues. The V end was cut by 11 bases, the J end by 4 bases, with 11 bases between. The V gene's germline CDR1 is MNHEY and CDR2 SVGAGI. This chain's CDR3 is CAATFGYGYTF. CDR3 bases: TGTGCCGCTACCTTTGGCTATGGCTACACCTTC.

The V gene is TRBV27, the J gene TRBJ2-1; TRBD2 aligns across 7 bases. The CDR3 length is 15 residues. The V segment lost 8 bases and the J segment 5 bases; nucleotides outside the gene matches: 12. Germline V lookup: CDR1 MNHEY, CDR2 SMNVEV (reference sequence). This CDR3 is CASPGGLCDHNEQFF. As DNA, the CDR3 is TGTGCCAGCCCCGGGGGGTTATGCGATCACAATGAGCAGTTCTTC.

CDR3 sequence: CASSPRQGSYEQYF. The CDR3 region has the DNA TGTGCCAGCAGCCCCCGACAGGGATCCTACGAGCAGTACTTC. The chain couples TRBV7-2 to TRBJ2-7; 7 bases are a match to TRBD1. The CDR3 has 14 amino acids. V trimming: 5 bases; J trimming: 1 base; junction bases outside the gene matches: 5. The germline CDR1 and CDR2 sequences are SGHTA and FQGNSA.

This clone was found once. The J gene is TRBJ2-2, the V gene TRBV28; 7 bases are shared with TRBD2. The CDR3 is made up of 14 amino acids. V was clipped by 7 bases and J by 0 bases; unmatched bases: 2. Germline V gene sequence: CDR1 MDHEN, CDR2 SYDVKM. The CDR3 bases are TGTGCCAGCACCCTAGCGGCGAACACCGGGGAGCTGTTTTTT. Protein sequence: CASTLAANTGELFF.

The rearrangement uses TRBV7-2 and TRBJ1-2, with D possibly being TRBD1 (5 bases). The CDR3 is made up of 15 amino acids. V shed 3 bases and J shed 7 bases, with 18 bases lying between them. Looked up from germline, CDR1 is SGHTA and CDR2 is FQGNSA. CDR3 amino acids: CASSLGRDARFGYTF. In DNA form, the CDR3 reads TGTGCCAGCAGCTTGGGGAGGGACGCCCGCTTTGGCTACACCTTC.

The V call is TRBV4-2, the J call TRBJ2-3, with TRBD2 identical over 8 bases. The CDR3 extends over 16 amino acids. Germline V gene sequence: CDR1 LGHNA, CDR2 YNFKEQ. Trimming took 4 bases from V and 5 from J; bases not matched to a gene: 11. CDR3 DNA sequence: TGTGCCAGCAGCCCTCAGGGGATTAGCGGGAAAGATACGCAGTATTTT. Its protein product is CASSPQGISGKDTQYF.

The chain joins TRBV18 to TRBJ1-2, with 9 bases fitting TRBD1. V trimming: 6 bases; J trimming: 2 bases; junction bases outside the gene matches: 4. From germline, CDR1 is KGHSH and CDR2 LQKENI. This CDR3 contains 14 residues. CDR3 region: CASSQGTGNYGYTF. CDR3 bases: TGTGCCAGCTCTCAAGGGACAGGGAACTATGGCTACACCTTC.

This rearrangement joins TRBV6-2 or TRBV6-3 to TRBJ2-1; 10 positions agree with TRBD2. Germline assignment: CDR1 MNHEY and CDR2 SVGEGT. The CDR3 runs to 16 residues. Losses at the gene ends were 6 bases for V and 8 bases for J; bases not matched to a gene: 13. DNA of the CDR3: TGTGCCAGCAGCCACGGGCTAGCGGGAGTGAGGTATGAGCAGTTCTTC. Its protein is CASSHGLAGVRYEQFF.

The table lists this clone with a few counts. The V and J genes are TRBV28 and TRBJ2-1, with a possible D match to TRBD1 (7 bases). Between the trimmed V and J ends, which lost 4 bases and 7 bases, there was a span of 20 bases. The CDR3 sequence is 16 residues long. Looked up from germline, CDR1 is MDHEN and CDR2 is SYDVKM. The CDR3 sequence is CASSSYRLGGGNEQFF. The CDR3 nucleotides read TGTGCCAGCAGTTCATACCGACTAGGGGGCGGGAATGAGCAGTTCTTC.

This chain links TRBV5-4 with TRBJ1-2; 11 bases match TRBD1. Germline-derived CDR1 and CDR2 are SGHNT and YYREEE (reference sequence). J gave up 10 bases and V 3 bases, and 11 bases lay outside the gene matches. There are 15 residues in the CDR3. Written as DNA, the CDR3 is TGTGCCAGCAGCTCGCCGGACAGGGGGCGCCGGGACTACACCTTC. Its translation is CASSSPDRGRRDYTF.

The rearrangement links TRBV5-1 to TRBJ2-3; possibly TRBD1 for D (6 bases). Germline V lookup: CDR1 SGHRS, CDR2 YFSETQ. The V end was cut by 0 bases, the J end by 4 bases, with 12 bases between. This CDR3 region has 15 residues. The DNA for the CDR3 is TGCGCCAGCAGCTTGGACAGGGATCCGGCAGATACGCAGTATTTT. Protein sequence: CASSLDRDPADTQYF.

The CDR3 DNA reads as TGTGCCAGCATGGTGGCAGGGGACAATCAGCCCCAGCATTTT. Translating gives CASMVAGDNQPQHF. The chain employs TRBV7-2 and TRBJ1-5, with D maybe TRBD1 (6 bases). Germline CDR1 SGHTA, CDR2 FQGNSA. V was pared by 7 bases and J by 3 bases, with 13 bases between. The CDR3 is made up of 14 amino acids.

This clone has more than one count but fewer than ten. The V gene is TRBV18, the J gene TRBJ1-1, with D unclear. This CDR3 spans 14 amino acids. The V gene lost 2 bases and the J gene lost 1 base, with 8 bases spanning the gap. The germline gives CDR1 KGHSH, CDR2 LQKENI. In nucleotides, the CDR3 is TGTGCCAGCTCACCAATGACACAGAACACTGAAGCTTTCTTT. Protein: CASSPMTQNTEAFF.

CDR3 nucleotides: TGTGCCAGCAGTTACAGCGGGAGGGTCGGGAATGAGCAGTTCTTC. Protein: CASSYSGRVGNEQFF. The chain is built from TRBV6-2 or TRBV6-3 and TRBJ2-1; 10 bases align to TRBD2. Unmatched junction bases numbered 5, after V lost 2 bases and J lost 7 bases. Germline V gene sequence: CDR1 MNHEY, CDR2 SVGEGT. The CDR3 has 15 amino acids.

Only a few counts were recorded for this clone. The genes are TRBV27 and TRBJ2-1; D not certain. V dropped 2 bases and J dropped 7 bases, with 9 bases sitting between them. The CDR3 has 13 residues. Germline V lookup: CDR1 MNHEY, CDR2 SMNVEV (reference sequence). The CDR3 DNA reads TGTGCCAGCAGTTTAAGCCCGAGGAATGAGCAGTTCTTC. It translates to CASSLSPRNEQFF.